The clone carrying this T cell receptor (beta chain) was counted at least ten times. The CDR3 length is 19 residues. The germline V gene encodes CDR1 MGHDK and CDR2 SYGVNS. The junction had 19 bases not matched to a gene; V was cut back by 3 bases and J by 5 bases. The data were obtained in a study of T cells of healthy individuals. TCRdb used MiXCR to reprocess the 5' RACE reads, holding one entry per CDR3 protein. This table holds tens of thousands of distinct CDR3 sequences, 14% to 15% found once. The rearrangement uses TRBV25-1 and TRBJ2-5; TRBD2 matches 9 bases. The receptor's source is a human donor in good health. This chain's CDR3 is CASSEEGQFWSSGEETQYF. Here the CDR3 DNA reads TGTGCCAGCAGTGAGGAAGGACAGTTCTGGTCTAGCGGGGAGGAGACCCAGTACTTC.